Presented here are 21 T cell receptor beta chains from one specimen sequenced in a study of blood T cell repertoires in COVID-19. The repertoire was sequenced with immunoSEQ multiplex PCR; TCRdb's copy has only in-frame clones and lacks some. Of fewer than 250,000 clones in the sample, roughly 80% were seen once. Sequenced: peripheral blood. These receptors originate from an elderly woman with acute or convalescent COVID-19.

V gene TRBV3-1 (or the pseudogene TRBV3-2) combines with J gene TRBJ1-2; a possible D gene is TRBD1 (6 bases). This CDR3 contains 14 residues. Germline CDR1 and CDR2: LGHDT and YNNKEL (reference sequence). V was trimmed by 0 bases and J by 8 bases, leaving 13 bases between them. CDR3 sequence: CASSQDRGGNGYTF. DNA for the CDR3: TGTGCCAGCAGCCAAGATAGGGGGGGCAACGGCTACACCTTC.

The V and J genes are TRBV7-9 and TRBJ2-7, with 7 bases lining up with TRBD2. This CDR3 spans 15 amino acids. With 0 bases clipped from V and 4 bases from J, the junction kept 6 bases outside the gene matches. The germline gives CDR1 SEHNR, CDR2 FQNEAQ (reference sequence). CDR3 bases: TGTGCCAGCAGCTTAGCCCTAGCGGCCAATTACGAGCAGTACTTC. Amino acids: CASSLALAANYEQYF.

This clone occurred once. V usage is TRBV10-3 and J usage is TRBJ2-2, with 10 bases lining up with TRBD1. This CDR3 spans 15 amino acids. The junction had 1 base not matched to a gene; V was cut back by 0 bases and J by 6 bases. Germline CDR1 is ENHRY and CDR2 is SYGVKD. The CDR3 loop reads CAISESGQGAGELFF. The CDR3 DNA reads TGTGCCATCAGTGAGTCTGGACAGGGGGCCGGGGAGCTGTTTTTT.

V usage is TRBV4-2 and J usage is TRBJ2-1, with no clear D. Trimming removed 3 bases from V and 4 bases from J, with 7 bases in between. The CDR3 spans 13 residues. Germline CDR1 and CDR2: LGHNA and YNFKEQ. CDR3 amino acids: CASSQARYNEQFF. DNA of the CDR3: TGTGCCAGCAGCCAGGCTAGATACAATGAGCAGTTCTTC.

A single count supports this clone. The chain recombines TRBV18 with TRBJ2-7; 9 nucleotides match TRBD1. V dropped 6 bases and J dropped 3; count of bases not matched to a gene: 9. Germline V CDR1 and CDR2: KGHSH, LQKENI. The CDR3 is made up of 15 amino acids. CDR3 DNA: TGTGCCAGCTCGCCGACCGGGACAGGGAACTACGAGCAGTACTTC. It translates to CASSPTGTGNYEQYF. The whole variable domain, remainder taken from reference TRBV18 and TRBJ2-7, is NAGVMQNPRHLVRRRGQEARLRCSPMKGHSHVYWYRQLPEEGLKFMVYLQKENIIDESGMPKERFSAEFPKEGPSILRIQQVVRGDSAAYFCASSPTGTGNYEQYFGPGTRLTVT.

This chain's CDR3 is CASRARTGEETQYF. Written as DNA, the CDR3 is TGTGCCAGCAGAGCCCGGACAGGGGAAGAGACCCAGTACTTC. This sequence joins TRBV2 and TRBJ2-5; TRBD1 aligns across 9 bases. Germline assignment: CDR1 SNHLY and CDR2 FYNNEI. This CDR3 is 14 amino acids long. The trim removed 6 bases at V and 3 bases at J, leaving 5 bases unmatched. Complete variable domain (other parts from reference TRBV2 and TRBJ2-5): EPEVTQTPSHQVTQMGQEVILRCVPISNHLYFYWYRQILGQKVEFLVSFYNNEISEKSEIFDDQFSVERPDGSNFTLKIRSTKLEDSAMYFCASRARTGEETQYFGPGTRLLVL.

V gene TRBV5-4 combines with J gene TRBJ2-2, with TRBD1 matching over 7 bases. Per the germline V gene, CDR1 is SGHNT and CDR2 is YYREEE (reference sequence). This CDR3 is 14 amino acids long. J was trimmed by 3 bases and V by 5 bases; bases with no gene match: 4. As DNA, the CDR3 is TGTGCCAGCAGGGGGGACAGCCACACCGGGGAGCTGTTTTTT. This translates into CASRGDSHTGELFF.

The count of this clone is one. The rearrangement links TRBV25-1 to TRBJ2-2; 11 bases map to TRBD2. Germline CDR1 and CDR2: MGHDK and SYGVNS. This CDR3 has 15 amino acids. Germline trimming cut 5 bases from V and 4 bases from J; bases unmatched to any gene: 3. CDR3 residues: CASSNSGGATGELFF. The CDR3 DNA sequence: TGTGCCAGCAGTAATAGCGGGGGGGCCACCGGGGAGCTGTTTTTT. Supplemented by reference TRBV25-1 and TRBJ2-2, the full variable domain reads EADIYQTPRYLVIGTGKKITLECSQTMGHDKMYWYQQDPGMELHLIHYSYGVNSTEKGDLSSESTVSRIRTEHFPLTLESARPSHTSQYLCASSNSGGATGELFFGEGSRLTVL.

V and J are TRBV10-2 and TRBJ2-1, with 12 bases that match TRBD2. The germline gives CDR1 WSHSY, CDR2 SAAADI. CDR3 length equals 14 residues. Trimming removed 6 bases from V and 9 bases from J; junction bases left unmatched: 6. The CDR3 sequence: CASRSGTSGLEQFF. Written as DNA, the CDR3 is TGCGCCAGCAGATCCGGGACTAGCGGGCTTGAGCAGTTCTTC.

This chain links TRBV11-2 with TRBJ2-6; D possibly corresponds to TRBD1 (5 bases). The CDR3 is made up of 14 amino acids. V shed 3 bases and J shed 12 bases, with 15 bases lying between them. Per the germline V gene, CDR1 is SGHAT and CDR2 is FQNNGV. CDR3 sequence reads: CASSLTAIQSVLTF. In nucleotides, the CDR3 is TGTGCCAGCAGCTTGACAGCTATTCAATCCGTCCTGACTTTC. Looking up the rest from reference TRBV11-2 and TRBJ2-6 gives the full variable domain: EAGVAQSPRYKIIEKRQSVAFWCNPISGHATLYWYQQILGQGPKLLIQFQNNGVVDDSQLPKDRFSAERLKGVDSTLKIQPAKLEDSAVYLCASSLTAIQSVLTFGAGSRLTVL.

In this sample, this clone turned up a few times. The chain joins TRBV21-1 to TRBJ2-5; TRBD2 was called by the table and not checked on the DNA. TRBV21-1 is deemed a pseudogene. The CDR3 has 17 amino acids. CDR3 sequence (DNA): TGTGCCAGCAGCAAAGGCAGCGGGAGGAAAGCCGAGGAGACCCAGTACTTC. As protein: CASSKGSGRKAEETQYF.

J is TRBJ1-2 and V is TRBV7-2; D perhaps matches TRBD1 (5 bases). The germline V gene has CDR1 SGHTA and CDR2 FQGNSA. Deletions cut 2 bases from V and 4 bases from J, with 11 bases between. CDR3 length: 14 residues. Written as DNA, the CDR3 is TGTGCCAGCAGCTTACACACCGGGGGCTATGGCTACACCTTC. Translation: CASSLHTGGYGYTF.

V usage is TRBV2 and J usage is TRBJ2-7, with D possibly matching TRBD2 (6 bases). Germline values: CDR1 SNHLY, CDR2 FYNNEI. The CDR3 consists of 16 residues. The V end lost 7 bases, the J end lost 2 bases, and 21 bases lay between the germline ends. The CDR3 is CASNNVSGLKPYEQYF. CDR3 sequence (DNA): TGTGCCAGCAATAATGTGAGCGGGCTCAAACCCTACGAGCAGTACTTC.

This rearrangement joins TRBV25-1 to TRBJ1-4; 9 positions agree with TRBD1. The CDR3 is made up of 16 amino acids. The J segment lost 5 bases and the V segment lost 4 bases, leaving 8 bases of the junction unmatched. Looked up from germline, CDR1 is MGHDK and CDR2 is SYGVNS. CDR3 nucleotide sequence: TGTGCCAGCAGTGGCTTCCTGACAGGGGGAAATGAAAAACTGTTTTTT. The encoded protein is CASSGFLTGGNEKLFF. The full variable domain, in which reference TRBV25-1 and TRBJ1-4 provide the parts outside the CDR3, is EADIYQTPRYLVIGTGKKITLECSQTMGHDKMYWYQQDPGMELHLIHYSYGVNSTEKGDLSSESTVSRIRTEHFPLTLESARPSHTSQYLCASSGFLTGGNEKLFFGSGTQLSVL.

The J gene is TRBJ2-1, the V gene TRBV5-4; D is uncertain. The CDR3 extends over 14 amino acids. Trimming left V 1 base short and J 0 bases short, with 5 bases between. Germline V gene lookup returns CDR1 SGHNT and CDR2 YYREEE (reference sequence). The CDR3 is CASSLYVSYNEQFF. The CDR3 DNA reads as TGTGCCAGCAGCTTGTATGTCTCCTACAATGAGCAGTTCTTC. Filled out from reference TRBV5-4 and TRBJ2-1, the complete variable domain reads ETGVTQSPTHLIKTRGQQVTLRCSSQSGHNTVSWYQQALGQGPQFIFQYYREEENGRGNFPPRFSGLQFPNYSSELNVNALELDDSALYLCASSLYVSYNEQFFGPGTRLTVL.

The chain carries TRBV24-1 and TRBJ2-1; unclear D gene. With 7 bases removed from V and 8 bases from J, the gap between germline ends came to 14 bases. The CDR3 loop spans 13 amino acids. Germline-derived CDR1 and CDR2 are KGHDR and SFDVKD. The chain's CDR3 is CATSSPQVDEQFF. CDR3 DNA sequence: TGTGCCACCAGCTCACCCCAGGTGGATGAGCAGTTCTTC.

The chain recombines TRBV28 with TRBJ1-4, with a weak D call TRBD1 (5 bases). This CDR3 spans 15 amino acids. The V gene's germline CDR1 is MDHEN and CDR2 SYDVKM. V was trimmed by 4 bases and J by 3 bases, leaving 12 bases between them. CDR3 sequence reads: CASSSPGGANEKLFF. The CDR3 nucleotides read TGTGCCAGCAGTTCCCCGGGGGGGGCTAATGAAAAACTGTTTTTT.

This clone is a singleton in its sample. The V call is TRBV7-6, the J call TRBJ1-4; 8 bases line up with TRBD1. The CDR3 is 16 amino acids. The ends lost 4 bases at V and 5 bases at J; junction bases unmatched: 9. Germline-derived CDR1 and CDR2 are SGHVS and FNYEAQ. The CDR3 DNA is TGTGCCAGCAGCTCCCGTACCGGGACAGGAAATGAAAAACTGTTTTTT. This encodes CASSSRTGTGNEKLFF.

The chain joins TRBV10-3 to TRBJ2-7, with 11 bases identical to TRBD2. Germline CDR1 is ENHRY and CDR2 is SYGVKD. J lost 1 base, V lost 4 bases, and 21 bases had no gene match. The CDR3 runs 21 residues. The CDR3, as DNA: TGTGCCATCAGTGGGTTCAGACGTAGGGTGATGAGACTAGCGGGATCCTACGAGCAGTACTTC. Residues: CAISGFRRRVMRLAGSYEQYF.

The V and J genes are TRBV5-4 and TRBJ2-2; 9 bases map to TRBD2. This CDR3 spans 17 amino acids. The V and J ends lost 0 bases and 5 bases, in that order; junction bases with no gene match: 8. Germline CDR1 reads SGHNT; CDR2 reads YYREEE (reference sequence). As DNA, the CDR3 is TGTGCCAGCAGCTTGGAGGTAGCGGGAGTTGGGACCGGGGAGCTGTTTTTT. Translating it yields CASSLEVAGVGTGELFF.

This clone was found a few times. The V gene is TRBV3-1 (or the pseudogene TRBV3-2), the J gene TRBJ2-2; D remains ambiguous. Looked up from germline, CDR1 is LGHDT and CDR2 is YNNKEL (reference sequence). This CDR3 spans 13 amino acids. Trimming removed 3 bases from V and 1 base from J, with 3 bases in between. DNA for the CDR3: TGTGCCAGCAGCCATCTGAACACCGGGGAGCTGTTTTTT. Its translation is CASSHLNTGELFF.